The 8 T cell receptor beta chains below all came from one sample that was sequenced in a study of cytomegalovirus exposure and HLA in healthy donors. The PCR had 60 Vbeta and 13 Jbeta primers. The repertoire was sequenced with immunoSEQ multiplex PCR; TCRdb's copy has only in-frame clones and lacks some. This repertoire shows 130,000 to 150,000 clones, roughly 80% found once; its top ten account for roughly 4.3%. The sequenced sample consisted of PBMCs. The receptors derive from a woman aged 35 to 49 in good health and CMV-seropositive.

This sequence joins TRBV10-3 and TRBJ1-1, with 9 bases lining up with TRBD1. The CDR3 totals 14 residues. V shed 6 bases and J 2 bases; nucleotides not matched to a gene: 4. Germline CDR1 is ENHRY and CDR2 is SYGVKD. CDR3 in DNA: TGTGCCATCAGGGGACAGGGAGGAAACACTGAAGCTTTCTTT. Its protein product is CAIRGQGGNTEAFF.

This clone was seen a few times. The chain uses TRBV27 and TRBJ1-2; D is perhaps TRBD1 (6 bases). Germline CDR1 reads MNHEY; CDR2 reads SMNVEV (reference sequence). V gave up 8 bases and J gave up 4 bases, with 11 bases separating them. The CDR3 spans 12 residues. DNA for the CDR3: TGTGCCAGCGGCGGGGGGCTCTATGGCTACACCTTC. This encodes CASGGGLYGYTF.

Here the CDR3 DNA reads TGTGCCAGCACCTCTGGGGGAGGGGGAAACACCATATATTTT. It specifies CASTSGGGGNTIYF. The V and J genes are TRBV28 and TRBJ1-3; a weak D match, TRBD1 (5 bases). V shed 7 bases and J shed 4 bases, with 14 bases lying between them. Germline CDR1 is MDHEN and CDR2 is SYDVKM. The CDR3 is 14 amino acids.

A single count supports this clone. The chain employs TRBV7-3 and TRBJ2-7, with TRBD2 as a possible D gene (5 bases). The CDR3 spans 13 residues. Trimming cost V 2 bases and J 5 bases, with 10 bases left between them. Germline CDR1 reads SGHTA; CDR2 reads FQGTGA. Here the CDR3 reads CASSLGYSDEQYF. CDR3 bases: TGTGCCAGCAGCTTAGGGTATAGCGACGAGCAGTACTTC.

The V call is TRBV7-9, the J call TRBJ2-7, with 7 positions matching TRBD1. Trimming removed 2 bases from V and 3 bases from J; junction bases left unmatched: 10. Germline loops: CDR1 SEHNR, CDR2 FQNEAQ (reference sequence). This CDR3 is built from 16 residues. The CDR3 loop is CASSLTIGTESYEQYF. As DNA, the CDR3 is TGTGCCAGCAGCTTAACGATAGGGACAGAGAGCTACGAGCAGTACTTC. Full variable domain (missing parts from reference TRBV7-9 and TRBJ2-7): DTGVSQNPRHKITKRGQNVTFRCDPISEHNRLYWYRQTLGQGPEFLTYFQNEAQLEKSRLLSDRFSAERPKGSFSTLEIQRTEQGDSAMYLCASSLTIGTESYEQYFGPGTRLTVT.

DNA of the CDR3: TGTGCCAGCAGCTTTCAGGGGCGCAACAATGAGCAGTTCTTC. It specifies CASSFQGRNNEQFF. V and J are TRBV7-9 and TRBJ2-1; weak D call: TRBD1 (6 bases). The ends were cut back, 3 bases at V and 5 bases at J, with 11 bases in the middle. The CDR3 runs to 14 residues. The germline gives CDR1 SEHNR, CDR2 FQNEAQ (reference sequence). The entire variable domain, with the rest obtained from reference TRBV7-9 and TRBJ2-1, is as follows: DTGVSQNPRHKITKRGQNVTFRCDPISEHNRLYWYRQTLGQGPEFLTYFQNEAQLEKSRLLSDRFSAERPKGSFSTLEIQRTEQGDSAMYLCASSFQGRNNEQFFGPGTRLTVL.

There are a few counts of this clone. The chain combines TRBV6-6 with TRBJ2-5, with a possible D match to TRBD2 (6 bases). The germline CDR1 and CDR2 sequences are MNHNY and SVGAGI (reference sequence). Deletions cut 3 bases from V and 5 bases from J, with 16 bases between. The CDR3 has 15 amino acids. The CDR3 region has the DNA TGTGCCAGCAGTTATGGAGGGGTCCAAGGGGAGACCCAGTACTTC. Amino acids: CASSYGGVQGETQYF.

The chain has TRBV4-2 and TRBJ2-3; the match to TRBD1 covers 9 bases. Germline assignment: CDR1 LGHNA and CDR2 YNFKEQ. The CDR3 runs 17 residues. The ends lost 2 bases at V and 2 bases at J; junction bases unmatched: 8. The chain's CDR3 is CASSQIQGATITDTQYF. DNA of the CDR3: TGTGCCAGCAGCCAAATACAGGGGGCCACAATCACAGATACGCAGTATTTT.